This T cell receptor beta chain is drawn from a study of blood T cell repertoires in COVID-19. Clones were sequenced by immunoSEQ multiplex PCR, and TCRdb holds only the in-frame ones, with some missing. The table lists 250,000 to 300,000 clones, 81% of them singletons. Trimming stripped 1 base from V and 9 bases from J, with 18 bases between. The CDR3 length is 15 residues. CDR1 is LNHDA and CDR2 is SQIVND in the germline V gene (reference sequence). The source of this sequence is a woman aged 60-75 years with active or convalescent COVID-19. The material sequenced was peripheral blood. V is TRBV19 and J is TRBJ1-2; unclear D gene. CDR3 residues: CASSIGLAGYASYTF. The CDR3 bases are TGTGCCAGTAGTATAGGGTTAGCGGGGTATGCGAGCTACACCTTC.